This T cell receptor (beta chain) came from a study of cytomegalovirus exposure and HLA in healthy donors. Broader study findings: Researchers catalogued some 160 TCR beta chains as cytomegalovirus-associated.

The PCR made use of 60 Vbeta and 13 Jbeta primers. Clones were sequenced by immunoSEQ multiplex PCR, and TCRdb holds only the in-frame ones, with some missing. The sample carries around 150,000 clones, 76% recorded once. This clone appeared a few times. Its specificity is not known. Germline values: CDR1 ENHRY, CDR2 SYGVKD. This CDR3 is built from 12 residues. Trimming took off 6 bases at V and 6 bases at J, with 8 bases between the two ends. What was sequenced was PBMCs. The receptor was derived from a middle-aged man in good health and CMV-seronegative. The chain carries TRBV10-3 and TRBJ2-2; D is possibly TRBD1 (5 bases). The CDR3 bases are TGTGCCATCAGGGACAACTCCGGGGAGCTGTTTTTT. Its protein is CAIRDNSGELFF.